Listed here are 2 T cell receptor beta chains from one sample, sequenced in a study of OX40 agonist ivuxolimab in advanced cancers. Sequencing was performed with immunoSEQ multiplex PCR; in TCRdb, only in-frame clones are kept and a portion is missing. This table holds 65,000 to 95,000 clones, over 75% found once. The specimen comprised CD4+ or CD8+ T cells sorted from blood, sampled in a trial of the OX40 agonist ivuxolimab. These receptors all stem from an adult with an advanced solid tumor such as melanoma, head and neck, liver or kidney cancer.

In this sample, this clone turned up a few times. This chain's CDR3 is CASSAGSNTEAFF. CDR3 nucleotides: TGTGCCAGCTCGGCGGGTTCAAACACTGAAGCTTTCTTT. The chain couples TRBV18 to TRBJ1-1; D remains unclear. The ends were cut back, 6 bases at V and 2 bases at J, with 10 bases in the middle. From germline, CDR1 is KGHSH and CDR2 LQKENI. The CDR3 consists of 13 residues.

The chain has TRBV5-6 and TRBJ1-2; D is uncertain. CDR3 size: 12 residues. The germline V gene encodes CDR1 SGHDT and CDR2 YYEEEE. Trimming shortened V by 3 bases and J by 4 bases, and 7 bases separated the two germline ends. The CDR3 nucleotides are TGTGCCAGCAGCTCGGACGCCTATGGCTACACCTTC. It is translated as CASSSDAYGYTF. The entire variable domain, with the rest obtained from reference TRBV5-6 and TRBJ1-2, is as follows: DAGVTQSPTHLIKTRGQQVTLRCSPKSGHDTVSWYQQALGQGPQFIFQYYEEEERQRGNFPDRFSGHQFPNYSSELNVNALLLGDSALYLCASSSDAYGYTFGSGTRLTVV.